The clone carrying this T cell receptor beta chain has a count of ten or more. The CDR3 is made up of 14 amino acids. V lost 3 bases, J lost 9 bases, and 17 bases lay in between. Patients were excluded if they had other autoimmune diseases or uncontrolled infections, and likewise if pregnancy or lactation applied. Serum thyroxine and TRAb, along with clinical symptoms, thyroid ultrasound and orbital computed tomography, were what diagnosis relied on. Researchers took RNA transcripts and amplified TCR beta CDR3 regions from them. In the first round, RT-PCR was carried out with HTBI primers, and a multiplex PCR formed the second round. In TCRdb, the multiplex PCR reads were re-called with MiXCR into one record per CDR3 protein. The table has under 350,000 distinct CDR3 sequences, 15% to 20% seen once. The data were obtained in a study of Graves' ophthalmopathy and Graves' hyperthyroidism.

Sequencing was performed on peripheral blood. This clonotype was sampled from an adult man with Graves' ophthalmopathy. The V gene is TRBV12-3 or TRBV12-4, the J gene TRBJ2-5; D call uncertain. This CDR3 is CASSLASETGSQYF. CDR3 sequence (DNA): TGTGCCAGCAGTTTGGCCAGTGAGACTGGGTCCCAGTACTTC.